Below, 8 T cell receptor beta chains from the same sample are listed, as sequenced in a study of ipilimumab plus nivolumab after autologous stem cell transplantation. Libraries were prepared by immunoSEQ multiplex PCR; TCRdb keeps only in-frame clonotypes and omits some of them. The sample has about 40,000 clones; over 90% are singletons. This specimen was PBMCs, taken in a trial of ipilimumab plus nivolumab as post-transplant consolidation. Receptors originate from a male donor with multiple myeloma.

About this clone itself: The same CDR3 arises from other DNA sequences in this sample as well. The rearrangement links TRBV7-3 to TRBJ2-3; D gene ambiguous. The CDR3 is 14 amino acids. V lost 2 bases and J lost 0, with 6 bases in between. Germline-derived CDR1 and CDR2 are SGHTA and FQGTGA. The CDR3 DNA reads as TGTGCCAGCAGCTTATCGGGCAGCACAGATACGCAGTATTTT. Its translation: CASSLSGSTDTQYF.

The chain recombines TRBV19 with TRBJ2-2; 9 bases map to TRBD2. CDR3 length equals 15 residues. Germline loops: CDR1 LNHDA, CDR2 SQIVND (reference sequence). The V gene end was trimmed by 4 bases and the J gene end by 6 bases; junction bases not matched to a gene: 6. The CDR3 DNA reads TGTGCCAGTAGTACGCCACTAGCGGGTCCCGGGGAGCTGTTTTTT. Translated: CASSTPLAGPGELFF.

This clone has a single count. CDR3 DNA: TGTGCCAGTAGTAGAGCAGGGCACTACGAGCAGTACTTC. As protein: CASSRAGHYEQYF. J is TRBJ2-7 and V is TRBV19; D is perhaps TRBD1 (5 bases). The CDR3 runs 13 residues. Germline CDR1 and CDR2: LNHDA and SQIVND (reference sequence). V was shortened by 4 bases and J by 3 bases, with 10 bases between the two germline ends.

The chain combines TRBV13 with TRBJ2-5; 15 nucleotides align to TRBD2. The CDR3 is 15 residues long. Looked up from germline, CDR1 is PRHDT and CDR2 is FYEKMQ (reference sequence). With 5 bases clipped from V and 4 bases from J, the junction kept 2 bases outside the gene matches. The CDR3: CASSRTSGGVETQYF. The CDR3 nucleotides read TGTGCCAGCAGCAGGACTAGCGGGGGGGTAGAGACCCAGTACTTC.

The chain employs TRBV5-1 and TRBJ2-3; TRBD2 matches at 8 bases. The germline gives CDR1 SGHRS, CDR2 YFSETQ. The V gene end was trimmed by 3 bases and the J gene end by 3 bases; junction bases not matched to a gene: 15. This CDR3 is built from 18 residues. In DNA, the CDR3 is TGCGCCAGCAGCTGGACCGCGTTGAGCGGGAGTGGTACAGATACGCAGTATTTT. This gives the protein CASSWTALSGSGTDTQYF.

The chain recombines TRBV19 with TRBJ2-5; the D gene is possibly TRBD1 (6 bases). This CDR3 is 15 amino acids long. Looked up from germline, CDR1 is LNHDA and CDR2 is SQIVND (reference sequence). V was clipped by 0 bases and J by 1 base, with 9 bases between them. The CDR3 sequence: CASSIEGRGQETQYF. DNA of the CDR3: TGTGCCAGTAGTATAGAGGGCAGGGGCCAAGAGACCCAGTACTTC.

The chain combines TRBV19 with TRBJ2-4; D gene uncertain. Trimming stripped 5 bases from V and 0 bases from J, with 8 bases between. The CDR3 runs to 14 residues. Germline V gene data show CDR1 as LNHDA and CDR2 as SQIVND (reference sequence). CDR3 loop: CASSLPLAKNIQYF. Here the CDR3 DNA reads TGTGCCAGTAGTCTGCCTTTAGCCAAAAACATTCAGTACTTC.

This chain connects TRBV5-6 to TRBJ1-2, with D unclear. Trimming removed 2 bases at V and 3 bases at J, with 14 bases between. Germline loops: CDR1 SGHDT, CDR2 YYEEEE. The length of the CDR3 is 15 residues. In DNA, the CDR3 is TGTGCCAGCAGCTTAATCGGACTTGAGGACTATGGCTACACCTTC. Its protein is CASSLIGLEDYGYTF. Together with reference TRBV5-6 and TRBJ1-2, the CDR3 gives the full variable domain: DAGVTQSPTHLIKTRGQQVTLRCSPKSGHDTVSWYQQALGQGPQFIFQYYEEEERQRGNFPDRFSGHQFPNYSSELNVNALLLGDSALYLCASSLIGLEDYGYTFGSGTRLTVV.